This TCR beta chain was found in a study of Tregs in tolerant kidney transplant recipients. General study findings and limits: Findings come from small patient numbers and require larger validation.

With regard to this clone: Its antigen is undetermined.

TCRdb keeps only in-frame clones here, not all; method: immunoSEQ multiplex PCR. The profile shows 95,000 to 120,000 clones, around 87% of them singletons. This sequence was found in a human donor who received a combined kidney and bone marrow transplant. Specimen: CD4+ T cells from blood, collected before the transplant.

CDR3 loop: CASGLVWGTAVTGELFF. In DNA form, the CDR3 reads TGTGCTAGTGGTTTGGTATGGGGGACAGCCGTGACCGGGGAGCTGTTTTTT. The chain links TRBV12-5 to TRBJ2-2; TRBD1 matches at 7 bases. Trimming cost V 0 bases and J 5 bases; bases outside gene matches: 9. The CDR3 covers 17 residues. Germline CDR1 is LGHNT and CDR2 is FRNRAP.